Below, one T cell receptor beta chain is given with its context. The target antigen is unknown. Clones were sequenced by immunoSEQ multiplex PCR, and TCRdb holds only the in-frame ones, with some missing. Among some 740,000 clones listed, approximately 92% were seen once. The data were obtained in a study of shared clonotypes between healthy human individuals. Whole-study findings and limits: Among several donors, roughly 5% of naive CD4 clonotypes were found in common. Estimated clonotype richness was generally higher in naive than memory subsets.

Selected positively for CCR7 and CD45RO-negative, naive CD8 cells excluded terminally differentiated effector memory CD45RA+ cells. This sequence was found in a man aged 25-45 years in good health. Sequencing was done on a sample of naive CD8+ T cells sorted from blood.

DNA of the CDR3: TGTGCCAGCAGTTTTTCTAGCGGGAGGGCCAGCTCCTACGAGCAGTACTTC. It codes for CASSFSSGRASSYEQYF. The chain links TRBV27 to TRBJ2-7; the match to TRBD2 covers 12 bases. V lost 3 bases, J lost 0 bases, and 6 bases stayed unmatched. CDR1 MNHEY and CDR2 SMNVEV come from the germline V gene (reference sequence). This CDR3 is 17 amino acids long.